One and the same sample provided the 16 T cell receptor beta chains below, sequenced in a study of T cell responses to AZD1222 COVID-19 vaccine. Sequencing used immunoSEQ multiplex PCR; TCRdb keeps in-frame clones, though not all of them. This table holds some 190,000 clones, 80% to 90% found once. Specimen: peripheral blood, collected on day 0 of AZD1222 vaccination. These TCRs come from an adult in good health.

This clone appeared once. This chain links TRBV19 with TRBJ1-5; 7 nucleotides line up with TRBD1. There are 15 residues in the CDR3. Germline loops: CDR1 LNHDA, CDR2 SQIVND (reference sequence). The V segment lost 5 bases and the J segment 4 bases; nucleotides outside the gene matches: 8. The CDR3 loop reads CASSPNPGGNQPQHF. The CDR3 DNA sequence: TGTGCCAGTAGTCCTAATCCAGGGGGGAATCAGCCCCAGCATTTT.

The chain combines TRBV7-2 with TRBJ2-3; no definite D call. The ends were cut back, 2 bases at V and 2 bases at J, with 11 bases in the middle. CDR1 is SGHTA, CDR2 FQGNSA, per germline. The CDR3 totals 15 residues. CDR3 in amino acids: CASSLIGGNTDTQYF. For the CDR3, the DNA is TGTGCCAGCAGCTTAATCGGCGGAAACACAGATACGCAGTATTTT.

This clone was counted between two and nine times. V usage is TRBV6-5 and J usage is TRBJ2-7; TRBD1 might be the D (6 bases). Trimming removed 8 bases from V and 7 bases from J, with 21 bases in between. This CDR3 is built from 14 residues. In germline, CDR1 is MNHEY, CDR2 SVGAGI. This chain's CDR3 is CASRRGAGESEQYF. As DNA, the CDR3 is TGTGCCAGCCGGCGAGGGGCAGGGGAGAGTGAGCAGTACTTC.

This sequence joins TRBV3-1 (or the pseudogene TRBV3-2) and TRBJ1-4, with D maybe TRBD1 (5 bases). The CDR3 extends over 13 amino acids. Germline V gene data show CDR1 as LGHDT and CDR2 as YNNKEL (reference sequence). V was shortened by 6 bases and J by 4 bases, with 9 bases between the two germline ends. The CDR3 DNA reads as TGTGCCAGCAGTAAGGGACTTAATGAAAAACTGTTTTTT. As protein: CASSKGLNEKLFF.

The V and J genes are TRBV30 and TRBJ2-5; 8 bases are a match to TRBD1. The CDR3 sequence is 16 residues long. The ends lost 0 bases at V and 5 bases at J; junction bases unmatched: 11. Germline V gene data show CDR1 as GTSNPN and CDR2 as SVGIG (reference sequence). CDR3 sequence: CAWSVLGQGAQETQYF. The CDR3 DNA reads as TGTGCCTGGAGTGTACTTGGGCAGGGGGCGCAGGAGACCCAGTACTTC.

CDR3 sequence reads: CASSPRDNYFYGYTF. The CDR3 region has the DNA TGTGCCAGCAGCCCTCGGGACAACTACTTCTATGGCTACACCTTC. This sequence joins TRBV9 and TRBJ1-2, with TRBD1 as a possible D gene (6 bases). CDR1 is SGDLS and CDR2 is YYNGEE in the germline V gene. The CDR3 spans 15 residues. V lost 4 bases to trimming and J lost 4 bases, with 17 bases between them.

The rearrangement links TRBV5-4 to TRBJ2-3; a possible D gene is TRBD1 (6 bases). The CDR3 is 14 residues long. CDR1 and CDR2 (germline): SGHNT, YYREEE (reference sequence). The ends were cut back, 6 bases at V and 3 bases at J, with 14 bases in the middle. CDR3 loop: CASTLLGGTDTQYF. In DNA, the CDR3 is TGTGCCAGCACCTTACTAGGGGGAACAGATACGCAGTATTTT.

The chain has TRBV3-1 (or the pseudogene TRBV3-2) and TRBJ1-4; 9 bases align to TRBD1. CDR3 length: 14 amino acids. Germline-derived CDR1 and CDR2 are LGHDT and YNNKEL (reference sequence). The V segment lost 6 bases and the J segment 7 bases; nucleotides outside the gene matches: 6. The CDR3 sequence is CASSPDRGSEKLFF. DNA for the CDR3: TGTGCCAGCAGTCCGGACAGGGGTAGTGAAAAACTGTTTTTT.

The chain couples TRBV2 to TRBJ1-5; tentatively, D is TRBD1 (5 bases). The CDR3 spans 14 residues. Germline CDR1 SNHLY, CDR2 FYNNEI. V lost 6 bases, J lost 2 bases, and 11 bases lay in between. CDR3 nucleotides: TGTGCCAGCAGGGAGCAGGGCGGCAATCAGCCCCAGCATTTT. It encodes CASREQGGNQPQHF.

This chain uses TRBV4-1 with TRBJ2-1, with TRBD2 matching over 11 bases. This CDR3 is 16 amino acids long. The trim removed 1 base at V and 5 bases at J, leaving 4 bases unmatched. Germline values: CDR1 MGHRA, CDR2 YSYEKL. CDR3 region: CASSQGSGGADNEQFF. CDR3 sequence (DNA): TGCGCCAGCAGCCAAGGTAGCGGGGGGGCAGACAATGAGCAGTTCTTC.

The V gene is TRBV28, the J gene TRBJ2-2; D is perhaps TRBD1 or TRBD2 (7 bases each). Trimming cost V 2 bases and J 6 bases, with 13 bases left between them. CDR1 is MDHEN and CDR2 is SYDVKM in the germline V gene. This CDR3 has 15 residues. CDR3 DNA: TGTGCCAGCAGTTTAGCAGGGGGGGACGCCGGGGAGCTGTTTTTT. It codes for CASSLAGGDAGELFF. Filled out from reference TRBV28 and TRBJ2-2, the complete variable domain reads DVKVTQSSRYLVKRTGEKVFLECVQDMDHENMFWYRQDPGLGLRLIYFSYDVKMKEKGDIPEGYSVSREKKERFSLILESASTNQTSMYLCASSLAGGDAGELFFGEGSRLTVL.

This rearrangement joins TRBV11-3 to TRBJ2-1; D gene ambiguous. The germline V and J ends were trimmed by 1 base and 6 bases, with 7 bases remaining between them. The germline CDR1 and CDR2 sequences are SGHNT and YENEEA. The CDR3 is 13 residues long. The CDR3 reads CASSLGDSNEQFF. The CDR3 nucleotides read TGTGCCAGCAGCTTAGGGGATTCCAATGAGCAGTTCTTC.

The chain has TRBV6-5 and TRBJ2-7, with 9 bases fitting TRBD1. Germline-derived CDR1 and CDR2 are MNHEY and SVGAGI. This CDR3 is 12 amino acids long. The V gene end was trimmed by 6 bases and the J gene end by 6 bases; junction bases not matched to a gene: 3. Here the CDR3 reads CASRQGAFEQYV. CDR3 bases: TGTGCCAGCAGACAGGGGGCCTTCGAGCAGTACGTC.

Concerning this clone: Within the sample, other DNA sequences also encode this same CDR3. This chain uses TRBV2 with TRBJ2-7; D may be TRBD1 (5 bases). This CDR3 has 15 amino acids. The germline V and J ends were trimmed by 0 bases and 2 bases, with 11 bases remaining between them. The V gene's germline CDR1 is SNHLY and CDR2 FYNNEI. In DNA, the CDR3 is TGTGCCAGCAGTGAAGCGCGCCAGGGCGCCTACGAGCAGTACGTC. Translated: CASSEARQGAYEQYV.

Regarding this clone: Compared with germline, one end of the junction differs, possibly owing to a read error. V and J are TRBV7-9 and TRBJ2-1; D gene ambiguous. CDR3 length equals 12 residues. CDR1 is SEHNR and CDR2 is FQNEAQ in the germline V gene (reference sequence). CDR3 residues: CASSKGYTEQFF. The CDR3 DNA reads TGTGCCAGCAGCAAGGGTTACACTGAGCAGTTCTTC.

The chain links TRBV11-1 to TRBJ2-2; TRBD2 aligns across 9 bases. CDR3 length: 16 amino acids. Unmatched junction bases numbered 5, after V lost 1 base and J lost 5 bases. Germline CDR1 and CDR2: SGHAT and FQDESV (reference sequence). CDR3 residues: CASSLGKRGETGELFF. The CDR3 bases are TGTGCCAGCAGCTTAGGCAAGCGGGGGGAGACCGGGGAGCTGTTTTTT.